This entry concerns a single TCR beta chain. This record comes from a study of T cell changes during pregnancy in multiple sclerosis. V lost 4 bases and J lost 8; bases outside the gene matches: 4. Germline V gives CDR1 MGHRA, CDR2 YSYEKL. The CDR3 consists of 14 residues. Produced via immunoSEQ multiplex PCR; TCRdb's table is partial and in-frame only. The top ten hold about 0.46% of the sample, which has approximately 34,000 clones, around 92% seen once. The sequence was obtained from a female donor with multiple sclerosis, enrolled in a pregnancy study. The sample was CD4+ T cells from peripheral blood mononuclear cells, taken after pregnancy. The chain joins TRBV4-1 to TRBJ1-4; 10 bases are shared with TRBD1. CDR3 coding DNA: TGCGCCAGCAGCCGGGGGACAGGGGACGAAAAACTGTTTTTT. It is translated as CASSRGTGDEKLFF.